This TCR beta chain came from a study of blood T cells in healthy people across ages. PBMCs numbering at least 6 million were isolated per sample. This clonotype has more than one count but fewer than ten. V lost 5 bases to trimming and J lost 2 bases, with 12 bases between them. Looked up from germline, CDR1 is SGHTA and CDR2 is FQGNSA. This CDR3 is 14 amino acids long. With a J-beta primer mix and a sample-barcoded 5' primer, a second PCR ran about 7 to 12 cycles. TCRdb reanalysed the 5' RACE reads using MiXCR and keeps one entry per CDR3 protein. The table shows about 570,000 distinct CDR3 sequences, with about 29% occurring only once. This same sample was also part of a study on T cells of mothers and their children.

Input material: blood. The chain couples TRBV7-2 to TRBJ2-5; unclear D gene. This TCR was recovered from a boy between 2 and 10 years old in good health. CDR3 region: CASSLRAPQETQYF. The CDR3, as DNA: TGTGCCAGCAGCCTTCGGGCGCCACAAGAGACCCAGTACTTC.